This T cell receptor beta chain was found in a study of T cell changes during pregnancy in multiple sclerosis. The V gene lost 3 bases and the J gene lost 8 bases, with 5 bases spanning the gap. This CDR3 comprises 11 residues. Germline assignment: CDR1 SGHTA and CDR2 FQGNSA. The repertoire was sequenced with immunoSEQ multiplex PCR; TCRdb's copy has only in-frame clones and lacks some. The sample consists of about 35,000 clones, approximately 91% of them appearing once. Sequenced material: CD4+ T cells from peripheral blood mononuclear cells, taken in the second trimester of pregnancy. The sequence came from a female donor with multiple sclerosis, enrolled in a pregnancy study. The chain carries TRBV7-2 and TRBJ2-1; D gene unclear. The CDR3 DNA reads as TGTGCCAGCAGCTTGCGGTATGAGCAGTTCTTC. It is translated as CASSLRYEQFF.